What follows is one TCR beta chain and its context. Its antigen is not known. Amplification used 60 Vbeta primers and 13 Jbeta primers. The protocol was immunoSEQ multiplex PCR, while the TCRdb copy is restricted to in-frame clones and leaves out a portion. The table lists tens of thousands of clones, roughly 70% of them singletons. The data are from a study of cytomegalovirus exposure and HLA in healthy donors. Broader study findings: An analysis was carried out at a later point. It showed that HLA-associated TCR beta chains were more clonally expanded than equally common non-associated chains.

The junction had 2 bases not matched to a gene; V was cut back by 3 bases and J by 6 bases. The CDR3 sequence is 12 residues long. CDR1 and CDR2 from the germline V gene are SGHTA and FQGNSA. The TCR originated in a man in his fifties or sixties in good health and CMV-seropositive. The V call is TRBV7-2, the J call TRBJ2-7; 7 bases map to TRBD1. Sequencing was done on a sample of PBMCs. The CDR3 sequence is CASSFDRVEQYF. The CDR3 DNA reads as TGTGCCAGCAGCTTCGACAGGGTCGAGCAGTACTTC.